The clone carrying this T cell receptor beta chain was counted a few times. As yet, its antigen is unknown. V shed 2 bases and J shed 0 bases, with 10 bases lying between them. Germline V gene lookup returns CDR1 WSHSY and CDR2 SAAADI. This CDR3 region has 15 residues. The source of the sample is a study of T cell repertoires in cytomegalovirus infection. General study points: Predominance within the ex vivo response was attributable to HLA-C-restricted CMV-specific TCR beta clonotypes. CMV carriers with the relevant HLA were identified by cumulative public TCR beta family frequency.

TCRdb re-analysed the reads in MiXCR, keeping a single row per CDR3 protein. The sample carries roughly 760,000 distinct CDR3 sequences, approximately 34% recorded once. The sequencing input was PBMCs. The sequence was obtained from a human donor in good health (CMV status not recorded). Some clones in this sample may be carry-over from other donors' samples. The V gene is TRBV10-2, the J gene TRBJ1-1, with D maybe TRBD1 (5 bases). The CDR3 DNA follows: TGCGCCAGCAGTGAGAGACAGCGCATGAACACTGAAGCTTTCTTT. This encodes CASSERQRMNTEAFF.